The 29 T cell receptor beta chains listed next were all sequenced from one sample in a study of blood T cell repertoires in COVID-19. Using immunoSEQ multiplex PCR, the repertoire was profiled, and TCRdb retains in-frame clones only, with some absent. In the table there are some 30,000 clones, roughly 89% of which are singletons. Sequenced material: peripheral blood. Receptors originate from a human donor with acute or convalescent COVID-19. The donor label of this sample is uncertain.

The V gene is TRBV10-2, the J gene TRBJ1-4; unclear D gene. The V and J ends lost 7 bases and 8 bases respectively, with 20 bases between them. Germline values: CDR1 WSHSY, CDR2 SAAADI. This CDR3 is built from 15 residues. The CDR3: CASTQPGMEKEKLFF. In DNA form, the CDR3 reads TGCGCCAGCACCCAACCGGGGATGGAGAAGGAAAAACTGTTTTTT.

The genes are TRBV7-2 and TRBJ2-1, with 7 bases lining up with TRBD2. There are 15 residues in the CDR3. CDR1 is SGHTA, CDR2 FQGNSA, per germline. The junction had 6 bases not matched to a gene; V was cut back by 3 bases and J by 4 bases. The CDR3 is CASSFSRGGYNEQFF. Written as DNA, the CDR3 is TGTGCCAGCAGCTTCTCTCGCGGGGGTTACAATGAGCAGTTCTTC.

This clone was seen once. The chain has TRBV19 and TRBJ2-7, with 7 bases aligning to TRBD2. This CDR3 contains 17 residues. J lost 0 bases, V lost 4 bases, and 12 bases had no gene match. From germline, CDR1 is LNHDA and CDR2 SQIVND (reference sequence). Here the CDR3 DNA reads TGTGCCAGTAGTAAGATCAGCAGCGGGGCTAGCTCCTACGAGCAGTACTTC. It is translated as CASSKISSGASSYEQYF.

The chain couples TRBV25-1 to TRBJ2-5, with 8 nucleotides matching TRBD2. There are 17 residues in the CDR3. The trim removed 1 base at V and 3 bases at J, leaving 10 bases unmatched. CDR1 MGHDK and CDR2 SYGVNS come from the germline V gene. CDR3 loop: CASSEWGRGARKETQYF. The DNA of the CDR3 is TGTGCCAGCAGTGAATGGGGGCGGGGGGCCAGAAAAGAGACCCAGTACTTC.

This clone showed up just a few times. Germline and junction disagree at one end, which may indicate a read error. V gene TRBV6-1 combines with J gene TRBJ2-7; D unresolved. Germline CDR1 and CDR2: MNHNS and SASEGT. This CDR3 spans 13 amino acids. As DNA, the CDR3 is TGTGCCAGCACTGAAGACCCAGCCTACGAGCAGTACTTC. Amino acids: CASTEDPAYEQYF.

The chain employs TRBV30 and TRBJ1-2, with a weak D call TRBD1 (5 bases). CDR1 and CDR2 from the germline V gene are GTSNPN and SVGIG (reference sequence). The germline V and J ends were trimmed by 0 bases and 8 bases, with 10 bases remaining between them. This CDR3 spans 12 amino acids. In DNA, the CDR3 is TGTGCCTGGAGTGTGGGGGGATACGGCTACACCTTC. Residues: CAWSVGGYGYTF.

The chain combines TRBV4-1 with TRBJ2-7, with TRBD1 matching 8 bases. Per the germline V gene, CDR1 is MGHRA and CDR2 is YSYEKL. The junction had 13 bases not matched to a gene; V was cut back by 4 bases and J by 2 bases. This CDR3 region has 17 residues. The CDR3: CASSPGQGKSSTYEQYF. For the CDR3, the DNA is TGCGCCAGCAGCCCTGGACAGGGCAAGTCATCAACCTACGAGCAGTACTTC.

The chain is built from TRBV27 and TRBJ2-1; a weak D match, TRBD1 (6 bases). Trimming took 2 bases from V and 9 from J, leaving 17 bases between them. The CDR3 has 15 amino acids. Germline V gene lookup returns CDR1 MNHEY and CDR2 SMNVEV (reference sequence). CDR3 in DNA: TGTGCCAGCAGTTTACTGGGGGCCCCTGCGGGTGAGCAGTTCTTC. This translates into CASSLLGAPAGEQFF.

This chain connects TRBV6-6 to TRBJ2-7, with 9 bases fitting TRBD1. The CDR3 is 13 amino acids. Germline V gene lookup returns CDR1 MNHNY and CDR2 SVGAGI (reference sequence). Trimming took 5 bases from V and 3 from J; bases not matched to a gene: 2. CDR3 residues: CASSRDRDYEQYF. The CDR3 DNA sequence: TGTGCCAGCAGTCGGGACAGGGACTACGAGCAGTACTTC.

V usage is TRBV18 and J usage is TRBJ1-5; D is undetermined. Germline CDR1 KGHSH, CDR2 LQKENI. The CDR3 totals 14 residues. With 4 bases removed from V and 2 bases from J, the gap between germline ends came to 9 bases. The CDR3 DNA sequence: TGTGCCAGCTCACAATCCCCGGGCAATCAGCCCCAGCATTTT. Protein sequence: CASSQSPGNQPQHF.

The rearrangement uses TRBV11-2 and TRBJ2-3; 13 nucleotides match TRBD2. CDR3 length: 18 amino acids. J was trimmed by 2 bases and V by 5 bases; bases with no gene match: 10. Germline V gene sequence: CDR1 SGHAT, CDR2 FQNNGV. CDR3 in DNA: TGTGCCAGCAGCCCTACTAGCGGGGGGGCGGTCATCACAGATACGCAGTATTTT. Translation: CASSPTSGGAVITDTQYF.

The V gene is TRBV11-3, the J gene TRBJ1-1, with unresolved D. Per the germline V gene, CDR1 is SGHNT and CDR2 is YENEEA. This CDR3 has 14 residues. Trimming shortened V by 2 bases and J by 0 bases, and 7 bases separated the two germline ends. The CDR3 DNA sequence: TGTGCCAGCAGCTTAACTGCCATGAACACTGAAGCTTTCTTT. This sequence encodes CASSLTAMNTEAFF. The entire variable domain, with the rest obtained from reference TRBV11-3 and TRBJ1-1, is as follows: EAGVVQSPRYKIIEKKQPVAFWCNPISGHNTLYWYLQNLGQGPELLIRYENEEAVDDSQLPKDRFSAERLKGVDSTLKIQPAELGDSAVYLCASSLTAMNTEAFFGQGTRLTVV.

This clone was seen a single time. The rearrangement links TRBV5-1 to TRBJ1-6, with D tentatively TRBD1 (5 bases). The CDR3 totals 13 residues. CDR1 is SGHRS, CDR2 YFSETQ, per germline. Trimming shortened V by 4 bases and J by 6 bases, and 8 bases separated the two germline ends. The CDR3 DNA reads as TGCGCCAGCAGCAGGGGAATTAATTCACCCCTCCACTTT. Translated: CASSRGINSPLHF. The whole variable domain, filled in from reference TRBV5-1 and TRBJ1-6, reads KAGVTQTPRYLIKTRGQQVTLSCSPISGHRSVSWYQQTPGQGLQFLFEYFSETQRNKGNFPGRFSGRQFSNSRSEMNVSTLELGDSALYLCASSRGINSPLHFGNGTRLTVT.

The gene calls are TRBV2 and TRBJ1-1, with TRBD1 matching over 7 bases. The CDR3 is 13 residues long. Germline CDR1 reads SNHLY; CDR2 reads FYNNEI. Trimming removed 6 bases from V and 7 bases from J; junction bases left unmatched: 8. DNA of the CDR3: TGTGCCAGCAGCCCTGAAACAGGGGTTGAAGCTTTCTTT. Its translation: CASSPETGVEAFF.

This rearrangement joins TRBV3-1 (or the pseudogene TRBV3-2) to TRBJ2-3; D gene uncertain. Trimming pared 1 base from V and 6 bases from J, leaving 20 bases between. Germline V gene sequence: CDR1 LGHDT, CDR2 YNNKEL (reference sequence). The CDR3 is made up of 17 amino acids. CDR3 DNA: TGTGCCAGCAGCCAAGCCCCTCGGAACGGCGGTTGGGATACGCAGTATTTT. This encodes CASSQAPRNGGWDTQYF.

The chain recombines TRBV12-3 or TRBV12-4 with TRBJ1-1; D is uncertain. The CDR3 is 13 residues long. Trimming took off 3 bases at V and 1 base at J, with 6 bases between the two ends. In nucleotides, the CDR3 is TGTGCCAGCAGTTTCTGGCAGAACACTGAAGCTTTCTTT. Amino acid sequence: CASSFWQNTEAFF.

The chain carries TRBV9 and TRBJ1-6, with TRBD1 matching over 10 bases. This CDR3 comprises 14 residues. V dropped 3 bases and J dropped 7; count of bases not matched to a gene: 1. In germline, CDR1 is SGDLS, CDR2 YYNGEE. For the CDR3, the DNA is TGTGCCAGCAGCGAGGACAGGGGGAATTCACCCCTCCACTTT. This encodes CASSEDRGNSPLHF.

This clone occurred a few times. The chain couples TRBV28 to TRBJ1-5; TRBD1 is a possible D gene (6 bases). The CDR3 is 14 residues long. V was clipped by 6 bases and J by 3 bases, with 12 bases between them. Germline lookup yields CDR1 MDHEN and CDR2 SYDVKM. CDR3 residues: CASSSGQFNQPQHF. The CDR3 DNA reads as TGTGCCAGCAGCAGCGGACAGTTCAATCAGCCCCAGCATTTT. The entire variable domain, with the rest obtained from reference TRBV28 and TRBJ1-5, is as follows: DVKVTQSSRYLVKRTGEKVFLECVQDMDHENMFWYRQDPGLGLRLIYFSYDVKMKEKGDIPEGYSVSREKKERFSLILESASTNQTSMYLCASSSGQFNQPQHFGDGTRLSIL.

V usage is TRBV21-1 and J usage is TRBJ2-3; TRBD2, as called in the table, went unchecked against the DNA. TRBV21-1 is shown as a pseudogene. CDR3 length: 15 residues. The CDR3, as DNA: TGTGCCAGCAGCCCCGGACTAGCGGGATGTGATACGCAGTATTTT. Its translation: CASSPGLAGCDTQYF.

The chain carries TRBV10-2 and TRBJ1-6; no clear D gene. There are 15 residues in the CDR3. With 2 bases removed from V and 3 bases from J, the gap between germline ends came to 8 bases. Germline V gene lookup returns CDR1 WSHSY and CDR2 SAAADI. Written as DNA, the CDR3 is TGCGCCAGCAGTGAGGAGATCATCTATAATTCACCCCTCCACTTT. Protein: CASSEEIIYNSPLHF.

This clone came up once. This chain uses TRBV7-3 with TRBJ2-7; D perhaps matches TRBD2 (5 bases). Trimming took 5 bases from V and 2 from J, leaving 16 bases between them. Germline assignment: CDR1 SGHTA and CDR2 FQGTGA. The CDR3 has 15 residues. CDR3 residues: CASSPLRVSPYEQYF. DNA for the CDR3: TGTGCCAGCAGCCCACTGAGGGTCTCCCCCTACGAGCAGTACTTC.

CDR3 nucleotide sequence: TGCAGCGTTGGCTCAGGGGGCTACAATGAGCAGTTCTTC. Translating it yields CSVGSGGYNEQFF. The rearrangement links TRBV29-1 to TRBJ2-1; 7 bases agree with TRBD1. Looked up from germline, CDR1 is SQVTM and CDR2 is ANQGSEA. This CDR3 spans 13 amino acids. Trimming removed 4 bases from V and 3 bases from J; junction bases left unmatched: 3.

This clone has only one observation. The rearrangement uses TRBV11-2 and TRBJ2-3; TRBD2 aligns across 7 bases. The CDR3 has 19 residues. Trimming took 5 bases from V and 5 from J; bases not matched to a gene: 22. CDR1 and CDR2 from the germline V gene are SGHAT and FQNNGV. The CDR3 is CASSPSHLAVSRVGDTQYF. In DNA, the CDR3 is TGTGCCAGCAGCCCATCACACCTAGCGGTTTCTCGTGTTGGAGATACGCAGTATTTT.

V usage is TRBV28 and J usage is TRBJ2-7; perhaps TRBD2 as D (6 bases). The CDR3 extends over 14 amino acids. Germline CDR1 reads MDHEN; CDR2 reads SYDVKM. The V end was cut by 3 bases, the J end by 3 bases, with 12 bases between. In DNA, the CDR3 is TGTGCCAGCAGTTTTGGGGGGACTCTCTACGAGCAGTACTTC. This sequence encodes CASSFGGTLYEQYF.

In this sample, this clone turned up a few times. The rearrangement uses TRBV27 and TRBJ1-6; D is unclear. CDR1 and CDR2 (germline): MNHEY, SMNVEV (reference sequence). CDR3 length: 14 amino acids. The germline V and J ends were trimmed by 5 bases and 10 bases, with 15 bases remaining between them. The chain's CDR3 is CASSRERERSPLHF. The CDR3 region has the DNA TGTGCCAGCAGTCGCGAGCGTGAACGCTCACCCCTCCACTTT.

This clone was detected once. The J gene is TRBJ1-1, the V gene TRBV21-1; TRBD1 is taken as the D call from the table, unchecked against the DNA. TRBV21-1 is a pseudogene. This CDR3 spans 16 amino acids. The DNA for the CDR3 is TGTGCCAGCAGCAAAGATGAGGGGGTGTTTAACACTGAAGCTTTCTTT. This sequence encodes CASSKDEGVFNTEAFF.

The chain combines TRBV9 with TRBJ2-1; tentatively, D is TRBD1 (6 bases). Germline-derived CDR1 and CDR2 are SGDLS and YYNGEE. The CDR3 is 16 residues long. V was clipped by 0 bases and J by 2 bases, with 12 bases between them. CDR3: CASSVDGGYAYNEQFF. DNA of the CDR3: TGTGCCAGCAGCGTAGATGGGGGCTACGCCTACAATGAGCAGTTCTTC.

As for this clone: At one end, the junction sequence differs from germline, possibly due to a read error. The chain employs TRBV28 and TRBJ2-1, with a tentative D call TRBD2 (5 bases). Germline CDR1 reads MDHEN; CDR2 reads SYDVKM. The CDR3 contains 16 residues. The CDR3 DNA is TGTGCCAGCAGTTCCCCCCGGCGGGCCGGAACGGCGATAGGAGTCTTC. It translates to CASSSPRRAGTAIGVF. Supplemented by reference TRBV28 and TRBJ2-1, the full variable domain reads DVKVTQSSRYLVKRTGEKVFLECVQDMDHENMFWYRQDPGLGLRLIYFSYDVKMKEKGDIPEGYSVSREKKERFSLILESASTNQTSMYLCASSSPRRAGTAIGVFGPGTRLTVL.

The chain links TRBV27 to TRBJ2-3; D is possibly TRBD2 (6 bases). V was cut by 4 bases and J by 2 bases, with 13 bases left in between. CDR1 and CDR2 (germline): MNHEY, SMNVEV (reference sequence). This CDR3 comprises 15 residues. CDR3 nucleotide sequence: TGTGCCAGCAGTTCAATCGGGGGTCTCACAGATACGCAGTATTTT. Protein: CASSSIGGLTDTQYF.